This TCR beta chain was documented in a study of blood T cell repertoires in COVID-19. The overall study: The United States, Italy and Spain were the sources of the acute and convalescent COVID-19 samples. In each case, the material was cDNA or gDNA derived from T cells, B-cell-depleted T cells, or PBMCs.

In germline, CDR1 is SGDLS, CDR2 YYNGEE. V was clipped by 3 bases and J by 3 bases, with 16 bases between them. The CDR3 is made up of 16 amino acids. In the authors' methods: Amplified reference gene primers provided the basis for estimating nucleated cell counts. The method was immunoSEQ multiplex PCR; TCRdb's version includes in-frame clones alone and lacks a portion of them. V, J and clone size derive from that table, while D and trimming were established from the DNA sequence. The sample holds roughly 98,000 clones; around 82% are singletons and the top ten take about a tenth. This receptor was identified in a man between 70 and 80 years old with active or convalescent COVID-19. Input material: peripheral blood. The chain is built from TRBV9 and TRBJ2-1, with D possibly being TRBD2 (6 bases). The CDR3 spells CASSAGDPSLYNEQFF. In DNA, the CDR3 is TGTGCCAGCAGCGCGGGGGACCCCTCTCTCTACAATGAGCAGTTCTTC.